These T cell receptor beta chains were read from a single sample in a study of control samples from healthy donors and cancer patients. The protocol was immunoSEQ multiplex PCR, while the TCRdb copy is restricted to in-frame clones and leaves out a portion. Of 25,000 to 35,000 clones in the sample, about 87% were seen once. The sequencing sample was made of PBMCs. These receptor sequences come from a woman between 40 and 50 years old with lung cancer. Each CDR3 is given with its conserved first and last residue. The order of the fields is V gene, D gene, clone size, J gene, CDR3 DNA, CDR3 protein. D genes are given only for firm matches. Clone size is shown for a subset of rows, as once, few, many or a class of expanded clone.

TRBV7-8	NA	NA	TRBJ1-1	TGTGCCAGCAGCTTACAGGGGCCCCTGGCTGAAGCTTTCTTT	CASSLQGPLAEAFF
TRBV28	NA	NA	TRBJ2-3	TGTGCCAGCAGTTTATCAGGGGCAGGGTGGGGCACAGATACGCAGTATTTT	CASSLSGAGWGTDTQYF
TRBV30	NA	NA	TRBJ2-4	TGTGCCTGGAGTGAGGGTCTAGCCAAAAACATTCAGTACTTC	CAWSEGLAKNIQYF
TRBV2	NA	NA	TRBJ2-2	TGTGCCAGCAGTGAAGCGGGGGGGAACACCGGGGAGCTGTTTTTT	CASSEAGGNTGELFF
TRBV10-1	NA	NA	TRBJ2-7	TGCGCCAGCAGTGAGGCGACAGCCTTCTACGAGCAGTACTTC	CASSEATAFYEQYF
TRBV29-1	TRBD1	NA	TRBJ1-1	TGCAGCGTGTCCGGGACAGGGGGAGACACTGAAGCTTTCTTT	CSVSGTGGDTEAFF
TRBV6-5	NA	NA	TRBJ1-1	TGTGCCAGCACCCAGACTGGGGCGGTCACTGAAGCTTTCTTT	CASTQTGAVTEAFF
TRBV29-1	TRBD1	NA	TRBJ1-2	TGCAGCGTAACCGGGACAGGGGTTGATAACTATGGCTACACCTTC	CSVTGTGVDNYGYTF
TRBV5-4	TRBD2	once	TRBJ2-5	TGTGCCAGCAGCCTTCCCGGACTAGCGGGGGGTAGAGAGACCCAGTACTTC	CASSLPGLAGGRETQYF
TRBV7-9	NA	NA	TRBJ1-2	TGTGCCAGCAGCGCCTCGGGGGCAAAAGGCTATGGCTACACCTTC	CASSASGAKGYGYTF
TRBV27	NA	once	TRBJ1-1	TGTGCCAGCAGTTTGCTGGGGGGAGGGACTGAAGCTTTCTTT	CASSLLGGGTEAFF
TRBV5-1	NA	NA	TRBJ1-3	TGCGCCAGCAGCTTGGGACGCGCGAGCGGAAACACCATATATTTT	CASSLGRASGNTIYF
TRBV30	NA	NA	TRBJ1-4	TGTGCCTGGAAAACAGGGATTAGTGAAAAACTGTTTTTT	CAWKTGISEKLFF
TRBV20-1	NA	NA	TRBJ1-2	TGCAGTGCTAGTCCCGCCCTAAGGGACTATGGCTACACCTTC	CSASPALRDYGYTF
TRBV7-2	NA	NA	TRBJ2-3	TGTGCCAGCAGCTTAGGACAGGCTGTAGATACGCAGTATTTT	CASSLGQAVDTQYF
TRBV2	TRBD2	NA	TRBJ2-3	TGTGCCAGCAGTACTCCGACTAGCGGGGGGCAAGCAGATACGCAGTATTTT	CASSTPTSGGQADTQYF
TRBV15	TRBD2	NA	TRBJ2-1	TGTGCCACCAGCAGGGGACTAGCGGGGGCCTACAATGAGCAGTTCTTC	CATSRGLAGAYNEQFF
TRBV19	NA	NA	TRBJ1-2	TGTGCCAGTAAGGCAGATCGAGGCTACACCTTC	CASKADRGYTF
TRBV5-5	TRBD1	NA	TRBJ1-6	TGTGCCAGCAGCCGGAGGACAGGGGAGGATACACCCCTCCACTTT	CASSRRTGEDTPLHF
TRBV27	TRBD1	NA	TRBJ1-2	TGTGCCAGCAGTTTTTACCCGGGACAGACGATCGGCTACACCTTC	CASSFYPGQTIGYTF
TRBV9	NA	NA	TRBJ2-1	TGTGCCAGCAGCGTAGCCGGGAGCAATGAGCAGTTCTTC	CASSVAGSNEQFF
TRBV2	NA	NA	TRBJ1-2	TGTGCCAGCAGTGTAGACAAGAATAACTATGGCTACACCTTC	CASSVDKNNYGYTF